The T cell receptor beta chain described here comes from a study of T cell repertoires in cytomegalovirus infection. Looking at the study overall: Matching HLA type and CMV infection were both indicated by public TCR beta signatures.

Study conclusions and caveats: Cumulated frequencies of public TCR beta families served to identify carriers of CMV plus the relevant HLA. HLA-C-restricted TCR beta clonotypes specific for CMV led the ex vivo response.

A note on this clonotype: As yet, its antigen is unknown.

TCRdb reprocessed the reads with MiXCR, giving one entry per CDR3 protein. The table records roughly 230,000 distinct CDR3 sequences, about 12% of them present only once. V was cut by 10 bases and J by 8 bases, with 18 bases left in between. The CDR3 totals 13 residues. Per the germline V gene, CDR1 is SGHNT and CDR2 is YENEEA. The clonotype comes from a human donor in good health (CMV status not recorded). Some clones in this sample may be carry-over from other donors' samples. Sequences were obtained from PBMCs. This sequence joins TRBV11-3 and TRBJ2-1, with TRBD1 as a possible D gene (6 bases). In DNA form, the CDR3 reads TGTGCCATTTCTCAGGGGAGCAGGGATGAGCAGTTCTTC. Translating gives CAISQGSRDEQFF.